This TCR beta chain was identified during a study of T cell responses to AZD1222 COVID-19 vaccine. Method: immunoSEQ multiplex PCR; TCRdb's copy keeps in-frame clones and lacks some. The profile covers about 150,000 clones, with 92% appearing a single time and 1.2% to 1.5% taken by the ten largest. J gave up 4 bases and V 4 bases, and 9 bases lay outside the gene matches. The CDR3 is 15 amino acids. CDR1 is SGHKS and CDR2 is YYEKEE in the germline V gene (reference sequence). The chain couples TRBV5-5 to TRBJ1-2, with 8 bases that match TRBD1. The sample consisted of peripheral blood, taken on day 0 of AZD1222 vaccination. The source of this sequence is an adult in good health. The CDR3 nucleotides read TGTGCCAGCAGCCTCCTTACAGGGGGAGGCTATGGCTACACCTTC. Translating it yields CASSLLTGGGYGYTF. The whole variable domain, filled in from reference TRBV5-5 and TRBJ1-2, reads DAGVTQSPTHLIKTRGQQVTLRCSPISGHKSVSWYQQVLGQGPQFIFQYYEKEERGRGNFPDRFSARQFPNYSSELNVNALLLGDSALYLCASSLLTGGGYGYTFGSGTRLTVV.